Below are 16 T cell receptor beta chains sequenced from a single sample in a study of regulatory T cells in long-lasting Graves disease. CDR3 regions were amplified by Arm-PCR using iRepertoire HTBI primers to build TCR beta libraries. Each CDR3 protein is one row after TCRdb ran MiXCR on the multiplex PCR reads. The repertoire holds 400,000 to 550,000 distinct CDR3 sequences, over 15% seen once, with about 25% in the top ten. Time point denoted: newly diagnosed GD, antithyroid drugs for less than 3 months. From PBMCs, RNA was extracted and then used to make the TCR library. The data were also submitted as part of a second study, on T cells in Graves' hyperthyroidism and ophthalmopathy.

This specimen consisted of peripheral blood mononuclear cells (PBMCs), obtained at new diagnosis, from a patient treated with antithyroid drugs. The receptors here all came from a woman younger than 30 with Graves disease.

This clonotype was observed many times. The rearrangement links TRBV12-3 or TRBV12-4 to TRBJ2-1; D remains unclear. The V end lost 6 bases, the J end lost 0 bases, and 15 bases lay between the germline ends. The CDR3 extends over 16 amino acids. The CDR3 region is CASSQDAPSSYNEQFF. The CDR3 DNA sequence: TGTGCCAGCAGCCAGGACGCACCAAGCTCCTACAATGAGCAGTTCTTC.

The gene calls are TRBV11-3 and TRBJ1-1, with TRBD1 as a possible D gene (6 bases). V dropped 4 bases and J dropped 4 bases, with 13 bases sitting between them. This CDR3 has 14 residues. Germline lookup yields CDR1 SGHNT and CDR2 YENEEA. The CDR3 is CASSSKTGGTEAFF. CDR3 coding DNA: TGTGCCAGCAGCTCCAAGACAGGTGGCACTGAAGCTTTCTTT. The complete variable domain, with remaining parts taken from reference TRBV11-3 and TRBJ1-1, reads EAGVVQSPRYKIIEKKQPVAFWCNPISGHNTLYWYLQNLGQGPELLIRYENEEAVDDSQLPKDRFSAERLKGVDSTLKIQPAELGDSAVYLCASSSKTGGTEAFFGQGTRLTVV.

This clonotype was observed many times. The CDR3, as DNA: TGTGCCAGCACGACTAGCAGCCAAGAGACCCAGTACTTC. As protein: CASTTSSQETQYF. The rearrangement joins TRBV28 to TRBJ2-5; TRBD2 aligns across 7 bases. Per the germline V gene, CDR1 is MDHEN and CDR2 is SYDVKM. The CDR3 is made up of 13 amino acids. Germline trimming cut 7 bases from V and 1 base from J; bases unmatched to any gene: 3. Drawing the rest from reference TRBV28 and TRBJ2-5, the complete variable domain is DVKVTQSSRYLVKRTGEKVFLECVQDMDHENMFWYRQDPGLGLRLIYFSYDVKMKEKGDIPEGYSVSREKKERFSLILESASTNQTSMYLCASTTSSQETQYFGPGTRLLVL.

The chain carries TRBV18 and TRBJ1-5; TRBD1 agrees at 8 bases. V lost 4 bases to trimming and J lost 3 bases; unmatched junction nucleotides: 2. The CDR3 is 14 amino acids. From germline, CDR1 is KGHSH and CDR2 LQKENI. DNA of the CDR3: TGTGCCAGCTCACAGGACAGGGTCAATCAGCCCCAGCATTTT. Protein: CASSQDRVNQPQHF.

The genes are TRBV4-1 and TRBJ2-2, with 10 positions matching TRBD2. The CDR3 has 16 amino acids. The ends lost 4 bases at V and 2 bases at J; junction bases unmatched: 4. CDR1 is MGHRA, CDR2 YSYEKL, per germline. The CDR3 DNA reads TGCGCCAGCAGCCTTCTAGCGGGAGATAACACCGGGGAGCTGTTTTTT. Protein product: CASSLLAGDNTGELFF.

This clonotype was seen at least ten times. This sequence joins TRBV28 and TRBJ2-3, with D possibly being TRBD1 (6 bases). The CDR3 length is 13 residues. Trimming left V 8 bases short and J 2 bases short, with 11 bases between. Germline values: CDR1 MDHEN, CDR2 SYDVKM. The CDR3 nucleotides are TGTGCCAGCCAGGGGCGCGTCACAGATACGCAGTATTTT. It translates to CASQGRVTDTQYF.

The rearrangement links TRBV7-2 to TRBJ1-4; D not certain. CDR3 size: 16 residues. V lost 5 bases and J 0 bases, leaving 13 bases between the germline ends. Looked up from germline, CDR1 is SGHTA and CDR2 is FQGNSA. CDR3 bases: TGTGCCAGCAGCCACGCTGGCGGGGCAACTAATGAAAAACTGTTTTTT. Amino acids: CASSHAGGATNEKLFF.

This clonotype was detected ten times or more. The chain couples TRBV28 to TRBJ2-1, with 8 bases identical to TRBD2. Looked up from germline, CDR1 is MDHEN and CDR2 is SYDVKM. The V and J ends lost 3 bases and 10 bases, in that order; junction bases with no gene match: 11. This CDR3 region has 15 residues. In nucleotides, the CDR3 is TGTGCCAGCAGTTTTAGCGGGACCCTAGGGGTGGAGCAGTTCTTC. Translation gives CASSFSGTLGVEQFF.

J is TRBJ1-6 and V is TRBV7-6; TRBD1 matches 9 bases. Germline loops: CDR1 SGHVS, CDR2 FNYEAQ. The junction had 14 bases not matched to a gene; V was cut back by 5 bases and J by 6 bases. The CDR3 has 18 amino acids. This chain's CDR3 is CASSISGQGTASNSPLHF. DNA of the CDR3: TGTGCCAGCAGCATCTCGGGACAGGGAACTGCCTCTAATTCACCCCTCCACTTT.

The sample holds many counts of this clonotype. This chain uses TRBV28 with TRBJ1-2; D is uncertain. The germline CDR1 and CDR2 sequences are MDHEN and SYDVKM. Trimming removed 6 bases from V and 5 bases from J, with 10 bases in between. The CDR3 contains 12 residues. The CDR3 spells CASSTRWYGYTF. The CDR3 DNA reads TGTGCCAGCAGCACACGGTGGTATGGCTACACCTTC.

This clonotype was recorded only once. A read error may be the cause here, since a much bigger clone is one base away. The rearrangement joins TRBV6-2 or TRBV6-3 to TRBJ2-7; weak D call: TRBD2 (5 bases). Germline CDR1 is MNHEY and CDR2 is SVGEGT. CDR3 length: 14 amino acids. V dropped 2 bases and J dropped 3 bases, with 11 bases sitting between them. The CDR3 bases are TGTGCCAGCAGTTACAGCGGAGCCATCTACGAGCAGTACTTC. It encodes CASSYSGAIYEQYF.

This clonotype was seen a handful of times. A single base separates this from a much larger clone, so it may be a read error. The genes are TRBV5-4 and TRBJ1-1; D not resolved. This CDR3 comprises 12 residues. V dropped 2 bases and J dropped 5 bases, with 7 bases sitting between them. Germline-derived CDR1 and CDR2 are SGHNT and YYREEE (reference sequence). CDR3 sequence (DNA): TGTGCCAGCAGCTTAGGGTGGACTGAAGCTTTCTTT. It encodes CASSLGWTEAFF.

The chain couples TRBV20-1 to TRBJ2-2; D not certain. The CDR3 consists of 13 residues. Germline V gene data show CDR1 as DFQATT and CDR2 as SNEGSKA (reference sequence). V lost 6 bases to trimming and J lost 7 bases, with 15 bases between them. The CDR3 DNA follows: TGCAGTGCGGCTACAAGTGGCGGCGGGGAGCTGTTTTTT. Encoded protein: CSAATSGGGELFF.

As regards this clonotype: A read error is possible here, since a much larger clone lies one base away. The chain has TRBV27 and TRBJ1-1; 7 nucleotides line up with TRBD1. CDR1 and CDR2 from the germline V gene are MNHEY and SMNVEV (reference sequence). This CDR3 contains 14 residues. Germline trimming cut 8 bases from V and 4 bases from J; bases unmatched to any gene: 10. The CDR3 nucleotides are TGTGCCAGCGGATCCATGACAGGGCCCACTGAAGCTTTCTTT. It translates to CASGSMTGPTEAFF.

This clonotype was detected ten times or more. The chain uses TRBV28 and TRBJ2-7, with 14 nucleotides matching TRBD2. Germline CDR1 MDHEN, CDR2 SYDVKM. The CDR3 runs 18 residues. Trimming took 5 bases from V and 4 from J; bases not matched to a gene: 13. This CDR3 reads CASSPHRGLAGVWYEQYF. The CDR3 region has the DNA TGTGCCAGCAGTCCCCACCGGGGACTAGCGGGAGTATGGTACGAGCAGTACTTC. The whole variable domain, remainder taken from reference TRBV28 and TRBJ2-7, is DVKVTQSSRYLVKRTGEKVFLECVQDMDHENMFWYRQDPGLGLRLIYFSYDVKMKEKGDIPEGYSVSREKKERFSLILESASTNQTSMYLCASSPHRGLAGVWYEQYFGPGTRLTVT.

V and J are TRBV7-9 and TRBJ2-3; TRBD2 matches at 8 bases. The CDR3 totals 16 residues. CDR1 is SEHNR, CDR2 FQNEAQ, per germline (reference sequence). The ends lost 7 bases at V and 3 bases at J; junction bases unmatched: 12. The CDR3 region is CASTAPGIAGTDTQYF. As DNA, the CDR3 is TGTGCCAGCACTGCACCTGGGATAGCGGGGACAGATACGCAGTATTTT.